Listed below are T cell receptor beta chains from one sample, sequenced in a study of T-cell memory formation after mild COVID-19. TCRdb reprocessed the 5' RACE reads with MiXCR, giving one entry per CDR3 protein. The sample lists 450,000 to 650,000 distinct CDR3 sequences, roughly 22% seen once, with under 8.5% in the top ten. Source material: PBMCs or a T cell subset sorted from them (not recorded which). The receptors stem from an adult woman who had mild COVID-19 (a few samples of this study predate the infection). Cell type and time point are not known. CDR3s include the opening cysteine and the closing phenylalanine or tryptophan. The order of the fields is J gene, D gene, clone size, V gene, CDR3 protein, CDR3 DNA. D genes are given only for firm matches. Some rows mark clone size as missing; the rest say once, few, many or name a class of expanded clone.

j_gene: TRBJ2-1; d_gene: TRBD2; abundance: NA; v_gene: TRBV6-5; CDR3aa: CASSRDYRYNEQFF; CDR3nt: TGTGCCAGCAGCCGGGACTACCGCTACAATGAGCAGTTCTTC
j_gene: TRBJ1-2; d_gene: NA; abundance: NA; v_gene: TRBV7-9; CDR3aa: CASSLTPRDEGGAFVYGYTF; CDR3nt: TGTGCCAGCAGCTTAACCCCGCGGGATGAAGGGGGGGCGTTTGTCTATGGCTACACCTTC
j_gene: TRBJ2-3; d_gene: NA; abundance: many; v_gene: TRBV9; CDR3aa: CASSPQAGFTDTQYF; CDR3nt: TGTGCCAGCAGCCCCCAGGCGGGGTTTACAGATACGCAGTATTTT
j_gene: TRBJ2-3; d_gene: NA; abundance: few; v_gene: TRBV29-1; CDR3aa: CSVVRNTDTQYF; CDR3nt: TGCAGCGTTGTTCGGAACACAGATACGCAGTATTTT
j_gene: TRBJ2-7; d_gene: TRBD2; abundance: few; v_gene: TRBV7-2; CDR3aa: CASSPGLAGGENSYEQYF; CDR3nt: TGTGCCAGCAGCCCAGGACTAGCGGGGGGCGAAAACTCCTACGAGCAGTACTTC
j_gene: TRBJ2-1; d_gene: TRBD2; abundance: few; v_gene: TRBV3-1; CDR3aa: CASSLAGGSVGEQFF; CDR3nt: TGTGCCAGCAGCCTTGCCGGCGGGAGCGTGGGTGAGCAGTTCTTC
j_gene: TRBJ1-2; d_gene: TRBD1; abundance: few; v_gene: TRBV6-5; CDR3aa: CASSWGQGAYGYTF; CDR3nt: TGTGCCAGCAGTTGGGGGCAGGGGGCCTATGGCTACACCTTC
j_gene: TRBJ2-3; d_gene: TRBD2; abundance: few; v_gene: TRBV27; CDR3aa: CASSFREAGRAQYF; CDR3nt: TGTGCCAGCAGTTTTAGAGAGGCGGGGAGGGCGCAGTATTTT
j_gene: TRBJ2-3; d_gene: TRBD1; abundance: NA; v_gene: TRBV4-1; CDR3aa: CASSQAFGTGFADTQYF; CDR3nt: TGCGCCAGCAGCCAAGCCTTCGGGACAGGGTTCGCAGATACGCAGTATTTT
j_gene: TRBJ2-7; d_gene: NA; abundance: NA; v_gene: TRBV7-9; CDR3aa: CASSLTMYEQYF; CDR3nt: TGTGCCAGCAGCCTGACAATGTACGAGCAGTACTTC
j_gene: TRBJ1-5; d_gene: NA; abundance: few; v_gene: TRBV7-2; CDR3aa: CASSLEVEPQHF; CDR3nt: TGTGCCAGCAGCTTAGAGGTGGAGCCCCAGCATTTT
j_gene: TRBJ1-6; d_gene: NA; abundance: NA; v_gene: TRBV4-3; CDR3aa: CASSQERARPHSPLHF; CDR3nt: TGCGCCAGCAGCCAAGAAAGGGCCAGGCCCCATTCACCCCTCCACTTT
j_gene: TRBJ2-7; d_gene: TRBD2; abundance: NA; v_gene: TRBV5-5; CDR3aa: CASSLLTGLAGYEQYF; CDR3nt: TGTGCCAGCAGCTTGTTGACAGGGCTAGCGGGATACGAGCAGTACTTC
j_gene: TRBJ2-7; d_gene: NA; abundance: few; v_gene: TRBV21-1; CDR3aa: CASSKAGQGSTSSYEQYF; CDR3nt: TGTGCCAGCAGCAAAGCGGGACAGGGGTCAACGAGCTCCTACGAGCAGTACTTC
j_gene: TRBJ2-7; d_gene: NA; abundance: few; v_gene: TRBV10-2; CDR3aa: CASSDRAGEQYF; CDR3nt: TGCGCCAGCAGTGATAGAGCCGGGGAGCAGTACTTC
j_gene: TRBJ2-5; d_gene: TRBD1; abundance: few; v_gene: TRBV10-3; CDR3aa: CAISDPDRDETQYF; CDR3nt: TGTGCCATCAGTGACCCCGACAGGGATGAGACCCAGTACTTC
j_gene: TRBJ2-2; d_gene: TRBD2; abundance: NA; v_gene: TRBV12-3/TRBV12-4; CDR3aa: CASSQDSGRTGELFF; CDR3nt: TGTGCCAGCTCCCAGGATAGCGGGAGAACCGGGGAGCTGTTTTTT
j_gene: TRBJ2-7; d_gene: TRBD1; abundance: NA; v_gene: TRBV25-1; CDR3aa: CASSETGEKGYEQYF; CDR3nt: TGTGCCAGCAGTGAGACAGGGGAGAAGGGATACGAGCAGTACTTC
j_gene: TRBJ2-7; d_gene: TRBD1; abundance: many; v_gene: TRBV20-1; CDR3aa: CSARDSSYEQYF; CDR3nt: TGCAGCGCCCGGGACAGCTCCTACGAGCAGTACTTC
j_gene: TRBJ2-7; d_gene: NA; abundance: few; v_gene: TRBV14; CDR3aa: CASSQERGIGEQYF; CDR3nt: TGTGCCAGCAGCCAAGAGAGGGGGATAGGGGAGCAGTACTTC
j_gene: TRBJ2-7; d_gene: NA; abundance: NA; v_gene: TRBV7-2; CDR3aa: CASSLAYGDHEQYF; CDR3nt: TGTGCCAGCAGCTTAGCGTACGGAGACCACGAGCAGTACTTC
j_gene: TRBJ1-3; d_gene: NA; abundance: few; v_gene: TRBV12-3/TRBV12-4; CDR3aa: CASSLVSGNTIYF; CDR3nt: TGTGCCAGCAGTTTGGTGTCTGGAAACACCATATATTTT
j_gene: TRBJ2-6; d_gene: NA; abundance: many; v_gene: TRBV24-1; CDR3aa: CATSDSQGPSGANVLTF; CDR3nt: TGTGCCACCAGTGATTCTCAGGGTCCCTCTGGGGCCAACGTCCTGACTTTC
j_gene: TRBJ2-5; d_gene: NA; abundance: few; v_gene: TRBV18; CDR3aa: CASSPRAGQETQYF; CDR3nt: TGTGCCAGCTCACCAAGGGCAGGGCAAGAGACCCAGTACTTC
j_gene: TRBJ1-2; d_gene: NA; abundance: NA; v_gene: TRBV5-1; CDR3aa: CASSPDWGYGYTF; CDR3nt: TGCGCCAGCAGCCCAGACTGGGGCTATGGCTACACCTTC
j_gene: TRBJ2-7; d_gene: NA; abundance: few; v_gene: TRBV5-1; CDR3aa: CASSLDSSSYEQYF; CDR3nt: TGCGCCAGCAGCTTGGACAGCAGCTCCTACGAGCAGTACTTC
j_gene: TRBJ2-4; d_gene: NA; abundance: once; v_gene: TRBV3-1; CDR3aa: CASSEGWGERDIQYF; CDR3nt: TGTGCCAGCAGCGAAGGATGGGGTGAGAGGGACATTCAGTACTTC
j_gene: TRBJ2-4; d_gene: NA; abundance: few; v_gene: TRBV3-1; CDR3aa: CASSQPGVAKNIQYF; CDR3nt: TGTGCCAGCAGCCAACCTGGAGTCGCCAAAAACATTCAGTACTTC
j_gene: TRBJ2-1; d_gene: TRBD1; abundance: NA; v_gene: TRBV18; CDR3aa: CASSSLGTGDNEQFF; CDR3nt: TGTGCCAGCTCCAGCCTGGGGACAGGGGACAATGAGCAGTTCTTC
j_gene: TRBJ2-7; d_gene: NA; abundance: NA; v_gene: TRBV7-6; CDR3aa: CASSSSHYEQYF; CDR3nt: TGTGCCAGCAGCTCATCCCACTACGAGCAGTACTTC
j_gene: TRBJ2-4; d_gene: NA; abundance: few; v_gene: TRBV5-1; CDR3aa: CASSLRAFGDAKNIQYF; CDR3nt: TGCGCCAGCAGCCTCCGGGCCTTTGGCGACGCCAAAAACATTCAGTACTTC
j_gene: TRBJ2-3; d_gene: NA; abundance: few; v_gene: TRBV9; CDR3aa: CASSVESGPDTQYF; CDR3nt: TGTGCCAGCAGCGTAGAATCCGGGCCAGATACGCAGTATTTT
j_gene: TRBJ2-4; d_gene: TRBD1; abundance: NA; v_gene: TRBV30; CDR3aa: CAWSASTGDIQYF; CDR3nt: TGTGCCTGGAGTGCATCGACAGGGGACATTCAGTACTTC
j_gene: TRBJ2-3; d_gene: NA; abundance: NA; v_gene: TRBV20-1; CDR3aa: CSAPWGGTDTQYF; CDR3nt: TGCAGTGCCCCTTGGGGAGGAACAGATACGCAGTATTTT
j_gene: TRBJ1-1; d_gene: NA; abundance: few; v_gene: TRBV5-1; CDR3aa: CASGEGVETEAFF; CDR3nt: TGCGCCAGCGGCGAAGGGGTGGAGACTGAAGCTTTCTTT
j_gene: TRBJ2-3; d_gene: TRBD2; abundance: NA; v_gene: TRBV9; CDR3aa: CASSDAGTRYTDTQYF; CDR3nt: TGTGCCAGCAGCGACGCCGGGACTAGATATACAGATACGCAGTATTTT
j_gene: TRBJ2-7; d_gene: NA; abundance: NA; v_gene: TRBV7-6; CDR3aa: CASSRGGQMYEQYF; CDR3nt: TGTGCCAGCAGCCGGGGGGGACAGATGTACGAGCAGTACTTC
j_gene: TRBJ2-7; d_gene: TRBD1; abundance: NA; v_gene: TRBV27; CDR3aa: CASSATGTRNEQYF; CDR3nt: TGTGCCAGCAGTGCGACAGGGACAAGGAACGAGCAGTACTTC
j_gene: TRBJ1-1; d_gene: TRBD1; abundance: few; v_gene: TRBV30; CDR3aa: CQGAMNTEAFF; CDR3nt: TGTCAGGGGGCAATGAACACTGAAGCTTTCTTT
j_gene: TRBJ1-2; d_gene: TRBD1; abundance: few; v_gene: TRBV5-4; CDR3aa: CASSLGRDRPHYGYTF; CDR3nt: TGTGCCAGCAGCTTGGGGCGGGACAGGCCCCACTATGGCTACACCTTC
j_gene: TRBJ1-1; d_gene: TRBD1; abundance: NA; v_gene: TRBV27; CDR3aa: CASSSKAGGWTEAFF; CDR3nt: TGTGCCAGCAGTTCAAAAGCAGGGGGCTGGACTGAAGCTTTCTTT
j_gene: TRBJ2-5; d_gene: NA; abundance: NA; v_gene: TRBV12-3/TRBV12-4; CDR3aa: CASRGGLGLGTQYF; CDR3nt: TGTGCCAGCAGAGGGGGACTGGGTCTCGGGACCCAGTACTTC